The 29 T cell receptor beta chains listed next were all sequenced from one sample in a study of T-cell memory formation after mild COVID-19. TCRdb reprocessed the 5' RACE reads with MiXCR, giving one entry per CDR3 protein. The table includes just over 60,000 distinct CDR3 sequences, about a tenth detected once. Input material: PBMCs or a T cell subset sorted from them (not recorded which). The receptor set was obtained from a man aged 18 to 30 who had mild COVID-19 (a few samples of this study predate the infection). Cell type and time point are not known.

This clonotype appeared a few times. A read error may account for a junction end that differs from germline. This chain uses TRBV6-2 or TRBV6-3 with TRBJ1-5; D is uncertain. CDR1 is MNHEY, CDR2 SVGEGT, per germline. The CDR3 extends over 12 amino acids. The CDR3 coding sequence is TGTGCCAGCAGCACGACCGGTTTCACCAGCATTTTT. It codes for CASSTTGFTSIF.

The chain employs TRBV5-1 and TRBJ1-1; D gene unclear. CDR1 and CDR2 from the germline V gene are SGHRS and YFSETQ. This CDR3 has 15 amino acids. Trimming took off 2 bases at V and 0 bases at J, with 11 bases between the two ends. The CDR3 loop is CASSFSTGMNTEAFF. The CDR3 coding sequence is TGCGCCAGCAGCTTCTCGACCGGCATGAACACTGAAGCTTTCTTT.

In DNA, the CDR3 is TGTGCCAGCAGTTACTCAACAGGGCCCTCACCCCTCCACTTT. It codes for CASSYSTGPSPLHF. The chain carries TRBV6-5 and TRBJ1-6, with a weak D call TRBD1 (6 bases). V was pared by 0 bases and J by 10 bases, with 10 bases between. Germline loops: CDR1 MNHEY, CDR2 SVGAGI. This CDR3 comprises 14 residues.

This clonotype appeared a few times. The chain combines TRBV7-6 with TRBJ2-7; D remains unclear. Germline assignment: CDR1 SGHVS and CDR2 FNYEAQ. The CDR3 covers 13 residues. V was trimmed by 6 bases and J by 0 bases, leaving 9 bases between them. Written as DNA, the CDR3 is TGTGCCAGCAGGGAGATAACCTCCTACGAGCAGTACTTC. Protein sequence: CASREITSYEQYF.

This clonotype was found a few times. The chain couples TRBV27 to TRBJ2-6; 9 bases are shared with TRBD1. Germline trimming cut 1 base from V and 3 bases from J; bases unmatched to any gene: 4. The CDR3 has 17 amino acids. Germline V gene lookup returns CDR1 MNHEY and CDR2 SMNVEV (reference sequence). The CDR3 here is CASSLWDRAFGANVLTF. In DNA, the CDR3 is TGTGCCAGCAGTTTATGGGACAGGGCATTTGGGGCCAACGTCCTGACTTTC.

This clonotype has a handful of counts. V and J are TRBV5-1 and TRBJ1-2; maybe TRBD1 (6 bases). Germline loops: CDR1 SGHRS, CDR2 YFSETQ. The CDR3 contains 14 residues. V was clipped by 0 bases and J by 6 bases, with 12 bases between them. CDR3 coding DNA: TGCGCCAGCAGCTTGGGTCCCGGGGACAATGGCTACACCTTC. Encoded protein: CASSLGPGDNGYTF.

This clonotype was picked up a small number of times. This chain uses TRBV5-1 with TRBJ2-4, with a tentative D call TRBD1 (5 bases). The CDR3 contains 15 residues. Per the germline V gene, CDR1 is SGHRS and CDR2 is YFSETQ. Trimming stripped 4 bases from V and 2 bases from J, with 13 bases between. CDR3 amino acids: CASSPTTASKNIQYF. The CDR3 region has the DNA TGCGCCAGCAGCCCGACGACAGCATCCAAAAACATTCAGTACTTC.

This clonotype was found a few times. The chain links TRBV20-1 to TRBJ2-3; 8 bases are a match to TRBD2. Germline V lookup: CDR1 DFQATT, CDR2 SNEGSKA (reference sequence). The CDR3 loop spans 16 amino acids. V was pared by 4 bases and J by 3 bases, with 12 bases of the junction left unmatched. Here the CDR3 DNA reads TGCAGTGCTACAGAGATGATAGCGGGGAGAACAGATACGCAGTATTTT. Its protein is CSATEMIAGRTDTQYF.

This clonotype was detected many times. The CDR3: CSARVPLNTEAFF. In DNA form, the CDR3 reads TGCAGTGCTAGAGTGCCCCTGAACACTGAAGCTTTCTTT. The chain carries TRBV20-1 and TRBJ1-1; no clear D. There are 13 residues in the CDR3. Germline lookup yields CDR1 DFQATT and CDR2 SNEGSKA (reference sequence). V was clipped by 1 base and J by 0 bases, with 6 bases between them.

A few counts support this clonotype. The chain joins TRBV5-1 to TRBJ2-3; D may correspond to TRBD1 or TRBD2 (5 bases each). The CDR3 length is 14 residues. Trimming cost V 0 bases and J 8 bases, with 13 bases left between them. From germline, CDR1 is SGHRS and CDR2 YFSETQ. CDR3 protein: CASSLEGTQGTQYF. In DNA form, the CDR3 reads TGCGCCAGCAGCTTGGAGGGGACCCAGGGTACGCAGTATTTT.

This clonotype was found many times. The gene calls are TRBV15 and TRBJ2-1, with a tentative D call TRBD2 (6 bases). This CDR3 is 15 amino acids long. Deletions cut 0 bases from V and 7 bases from J, with 13 bases between. The germline V gene encodes CDR1 LNHNV and CDR2 YYDKDF (reference sequence). The CDR3 here is CATSRDPSGVNEQFF. As DNA, the CDR3 is TGTGCCACCAGCAGAGACCCCTCGGGAGTAAATGAGCAGTTCTTC.

The chain is built from TRBV24-1 and TRBJ1-5; possible D gene TRBD1, 5 bases. Germline V lookup: CDR1 KGHDR, CDR2 SFDVKD. The CDR3 covers 13 residues. The V and J ends lost 9 bases and 3 bases respectively, with 11 bases between them. The CDR3, as DNA: TGTGCCACCCAGGGCCAGGACAATCAGCCCCAGCATTTT. As protein: CATQGQDNQPQHF.

This clonotype appeared many times. The V call is TRBV15, the J call TRBJ2-1, with unresolved D. Germline CDR1 and CDR2: LNHNV and YYDKDF (reference sequence). The V end was cut by 3 bases, the J end by 9 bases, with 15 bases between. The CDR3 is 14 residues long. The CDR3 sequence is CATSSDLSIVEQFF. CDR3 nucleotides: TGTGCCACCAGCAGCGACCTCTCTATCGTTGAGCAGTTCTTC.

This clonotype is medium-sized by share. The chain couples TRBV5-5 to TRBJ2-6; 8 bases agree with TRBD1. Germline CDR1 reads SGHKS; CDR2 reads YYEKEE (reference sequence). V trimming: 5 bases; J trimming: 2 bases; junction bases outside the gene matches: 6. This CDR3 contains 16 residues. In DNA, the CDR3 is TGTGCCAGCAGTTTTACAGGGGGGCCTGGGGCCAACGTCCTGACTTTC. This codes for CASSFTGGPGANVLTF.

This clonotype was seen repeatedly, ten times or more. The chain has TRBV20-1 and TRBJ2-1; the match to TRBD1 covers 8 bases. With V trimmed by 0 bases and J by 4 bases, 5 bases remained unmatched. The V gene's germline CDR1 is DFQATT and CDR2 SNEGSKA (reference sequence). This CDR3 has 15 residues. In DNA form, the CDR3 reads TGCAGTGCTAGAGATTGGCAGGGGGCATACAATGAGCAGTTCTTC. Translation: CSARDWQGAYNEQFF.

This clonotype is labeled medium-sized. The J gene is TRBJ2-5, the V gene TRBV7-2; 7 bases map to TRBD2. The germline CDR1 and CDR2 sequences are SGHTA and FQGNSA. The CDR3 has 16 residues. V shed 5 bases, J shed 0 bases, and the junction held 9 bases outside the gene matches. In nucleotides, the CDR3 is TGTGCCAGCAGCCCCGGACTAGTACCGTACCAAGAGACCCAGTACTTC. Translation: CASSPGLVPYQETQYF.

This clonotype came up a few times. The chain couples TRBV18 to TRBJ1-5; D gene uncertain. Germline-derived CDR1 and CDR2 are KGHSH and LQKENI. This CDR3 spans 14 amino acids. V was cut by 3 bases and J by 3 bases, with 9 bases left in between. CDR3 bases: TGTGCCAGCTCACCGAGTCAGTCCAATCAGCCCCAGCATTTT. Amino acids: CASSPSQSNQPQHF. The variable domain in full, completed from reference TRBV18 and TRBJ1-5, reads NAGVMQNPRHLVRRRGQEARLRCSPMKGHSHVYWYRQLPEEGLKFMVYLQKENIIDESGMPKERFSAEFPKEGPSILRIQQVVRGDSAAYFCASSPSQSNQPQHFGDGTRLSIL.

This chain links TRBV20-1 with TRBJ1-3; 7 positions agree with TRBD1. The germline V gene encodes CDR1 DFQATT and CDR2 SNEGSKA (reference sequence). Germline trimming cut 3 bases from V and 2 bases from J; bases unmatched to any gene: 7. This CDR3 has 15 residues. The CDR3 coding sequence is TGCAGTGCTAGGGTTACCACAGGGGCTGGAAACACCATATATTTT. It specifies CSARVTTGAGNTIYF.

This sequence joins TRBV6-2 or TRBV6-3 and TRBJ2-3; TRBD2 is a possible D gene (6 bases). The germline V gene encodes CDR1 MNHEY and CDR2 SVGEGT. This CDR3 spans 14 amino acids. Trimming removed 7 bases at V and 4 bases at J, with 15 bases between. The CDR3 sequence: CASNPWGGPDTQYF. The CDR3 DNA reads as TGTGCCAGCAACCCTTGGGGAGGCCCAGATACGCAGTATTTT.

This CDR3 reads CASSPQSVGETQYF. For the CDR3, the DNA is TGTGCCAGCTCACCACAAAGCGTAGGAGAGACCCAGTACTTC. The gene calls are TRBV18 and TRBJ2-5; D not resolved. The ends were cut back, 1 base at V and 4 bases at J, with 10 bases in the middle. CDR3 length equals 14 residues. From germline, CDR1 is KGHSH and CDR2 LQKENI. Full variable domain (outside the CDR3, taken from reference TRBV18 and TRBJ2-5): NAGVMQNPRHLVRRRGQEARLRCSPMKGHSHVYWYRQLPEEGLKFMVYLQKENIIDESGMPKERFSAEFPKEGPSILRIQQVVRGDSAAYFCASSPQSVGETQYFGPGTRLLVL.

There are a few counts of this clonotype. The chain couples TRBV14 to TRBJ1-6; 9 bases match TRBD1. V was pared by 4 bases and J by 5 bases, with 6 bases of the junction left unmatched. The germline V gene encodes CDR1 SGHDN and CDR2 FVKESK. This CDR3 spans 16 amino acids. The CDR3 loop reads CASSPLDRGNNSPLHF. The CDR3, as DNA: TGTGCCAGCAGCCCCCTGGACAGGGGAAATAATTCACCCCTCCACTTT.

This clonotype was recorded a few times. The chain employs TRBV10-3 and TRBJ2-5; D possibly uses TRBD1 or TRBD2 (5 bases each). The CDR3 has 13 residues. Between the trimmed V and J ends, which lost 7 bases and 3 bases, there was a span of 12 bases. Germline CDR1 and CDR2: ENHRY and SYGVKD. CDR3: CAIMGDGEETQYF. In DNA, the CDR3 is TGTGCCATCATGGGGGACGGAGAAGAGACCCAGTACTTC.

This clonotype was seen a few times. The rearrangement links TRBV28 to TRBJ2-5, with D perhaps TRBD1 or TRBD2 (5 bases each). CDR3 length: 13 amino acids. Germline V CDR1 and CDR2: MDHEN, SYDVKM. V lost 7 bases and J lost 3, with 12 bases in between. Written as DNA, the CDR3 is TGTGCCAGCACCCTTGGGGGAAAAGAGACCCAGTACTTC. This translates into CASTLGGKETQYF.

The chain combines TRBV29-1 with TRBJ2-3; TRBD1 matches at 7 bases. CDR3 size: 13 residues. With V trimmed by 6 bases and J by 4 bases, 7 bases remained unmatched. The germline V gene encodes CDR1 SQVTM and CDR2 ANQGSEA. For the CDR3, the DNA is TGCAGCGTCAAACCCGGGACAGCAGATACGCAGTATTTT. Translated: CSVKPGTADTQYF.

This clonotype was found many times. The chain's CDR3 is CASSLAGLQETQYF. As DNA, the CDR3 is TGTGCCAGCAGCCTCGCTGGACTGCAAGAGACCCAGTACTTC. The chain is built from TRBV7-2 and TRBJ2-5; tentative D call: TRBD2 (5 bases). CDR3 length equals 14 residues. Germline V lookup: CDR1 SGHTA, CDR2 FQGNSA. Trimming cost V 5 bases and J 2 bases, with 12 bases left between them.

In this sample, this clonotype turned up many times. The chain carries TRBV5-1 and TRBJ2-3; the D gene is possibly TRBD2 (6 bases). The CDR3 is 14 amino acids. Trimming cost V 3 bases and J 8 bases, with 16 bases left between them. CDR1 is SGHRS, CDR2 YFSETQ, per germline. The CDR3 DNA sequence: TGCGCCAGCAGCTCGGGACGGGGACTTGGTACGCAGTATTTT. Protein sequence: CASSSGRGLGTQYF.

The chain couples TRBV7-2 to TRBJ2-1; 8 nucleotides align to TRBD2. J lost 5 bases, V lost 1 base, and 1 base had no gene match. The CDR3 is 14 residues long. Germline V CDR1 and CDR2: SGHTA, FQGNSA. In DNA form, the CDR3 reads TGTGCCAGCAGCTTAGTAGCGGGGAACAATGAGCAGTTCTTC. Translation gives CASSLVAGNNEQFF.

This clonotype was observed many times. The V gene is TRBV5-1, the J gene TRBJ2-5, with D maybe TRBD2 (6 bases). The CDR3 loop spans 13 amino acids. Germline CDR1 is SGHRS and CDR2 is YFSETQ. V was cut by 2 bases and J by 4 bases, with 9 bases left in between. CDR3 loop: CASSFWGGETQYF. The CDR3 DNA follows: TGCGCCAGCAGCTTTTGGGGAGGAGAGACCCAGTACTTC.

This clonotype was seen at least ten times. The chain uses TRBV5-1 and TRBJ2-6; possible D gene TRBD2, 6 bases. Germline V gene sequence: CDR1 SGHRS, CDR2 YFSETQ. This CDR3 is built from 16 residues. Trimming took 0 bases from V and 0 from J, leaving 7 bases between them. CDR3 DNA sequence: TGCGCCAGCAGCTTGGTCGGGAGCTCTGGGGCCAACGTCCTGACTTTC. It translates to CASSLVGSSGANVLTF.